A selection of T cell receptor beta chains follows, all from one sample in a study of human T cells and chemical hapten exposure. TCRdb ran MiXCR on the RACE reads and lists one entry per CDR3 protein. The table shows 65,000 to 85,000 distinct CDR3 sequences, with 10% occurring only once. Sample: whole blood, taken in connection with sensitization to the hapten diphenylcyclopropenone (DPC). These receptors originate from a woman in her forties or fifties with alopecia areata. Some clones in this sample may be carry-over from other donors' samples. Each CDR3 is given with its conserved first and last residue. The D gene is left open where the match is weak. Size is omitted from some rows. Given values are once, few, many or a class for expanded clones.

V gene,J gene,D gene,clone size,CDR3 DNA,CDR3 protein
TRBV6-6,TRBJ2-6,.,.,TGTGCCACCCTTCAGGGGGACTGGGCCAACGTCCTGACTTTC,CATLQGDWANVLTF
TRBV7-2,TRBJ2-2,.,few,TGTGCCAGCAGCTTACAGGGCTCCGGGGAGCTGTTTTTT,CASSLQGSGELFF
TRBV10-3,TRBJ1-1,.,.,TGTGCCATCAGTGAGTCGGACAGTCTGAACACTGAAGCTTCCTTT,CAISESDSLNTEASF
TRBV7-8,TRBJ1-5,.,few,TGTGCCAGCAGCTTCGATCGCGGGCCCCAGCATTTT,CASSFDRGPQHF
TRBV10-2,TRBJ1-3,TRBD1,.,TGCGCCAGCAGTGACGGACAGGGATCTGGAAACACCATATATTTT,CASSDGQGSGNTIYF
TRBV7-9,TRBJ2-3,.,few,TGTGCCAGCAGCTTGGATAGGGTGACAGATACGCAGTATTTT,CASSLDRVTDTQYF
TRBV11-3,TRBJ2-7,TRBD2,.,TGTGCCAGCAATCTAGCGGGAGGACACTACGAGCAGTACTTC,CASNLAGGHYEQYF
TRBV29-1,TRBJ2-7,TRBD1,few,TGCAGCGTCACTGTCCCGGGACAGACCTACGAGCAGTACTTC,CSVTVPGQTYEQYF
TRBV12-3/TRBV12-4,TRBJ2-7,.,many,TGTGCCAGCTCCCCCGCGGGTGTTAGTTACGAGCAGTACTTC,CASSPAGVSYEQYF
TRBV10-3,TRBJ2-7,.,few,TGTGCCATCAGTGATCTGTCAGGGTCCCACGAGCAGTACTTC,CAISDLSGSHEQYF
TRBV5-1,TRBJ2-1,TRBD2,.,TGCGCCAGCAGCCGTTTCTGGACTAGCGGGAGCTATGGTGAGCAGTTCTTC,CASSRFWTSGSYGEQFF
TRBV5-1,TRBJ2-1,TRBD2,few,TGCGCCAGCAGCTTGGGGGGAATAGCGGGAGCACATGAGCAGTTCTTC,CASSLGGIAGAHEQFF
TRBV7-6,TRBJ2-5,.,many,TGTGCCAGCAGCTTAGGAGCGGCGGTCCAAGAGACCCAGTACTTC,CASSLGAAVQETQYF
TRBV20-1,TRBJ2-5,TRBD2,.,TGCAGTGCTACTCATTCCGGACTAGCGGTTCCAGAGACCCAGTACTTC,CSATHSGLAVPETQYF
TRBV5-1,TRBJ1-1,.,.,TGCGCCAGCAGCCCGGACGGGGTTCTGAACACTGAAGCTTTCTTT,CASSPDGVLNTEAFF
TRBV7-2,TRBJ2-1,TRBD2,.,TGTGCCAGCAGCTTAACCCCAGCGGGACCCGACAATGAGCAGTTCTTC,CASSLTPAGPDNEQFF
TRBV6-5,TRBJ2-5,.,few,TGTGCCAGCAGTTACGGGACACCACCCCAAGAGACCCAGTACTTC,CASSYGTPPQETQYF
TRBV4-2,TRBJ2-7,TRBD2,few,TGTGCCAGCAGCCAACCCGGAACTAGCGGCCAGCAGTACTTC,CASSQPGTSGQQYF
TRBV7-2,TRBJ2-7,TRBD1,.,TGTGCCAGCAGCCTAACCGGGACAGGGCAGTACGAGCAGTACTTC,CASSLTGTGQYEQYF
TRBV14,TRBJ1-2,.,.,TGTGCCAGCAGCCAAGTCCGGGGGGCCAATCATGGCTACACCTTC,CASSQVRGANHGYTF
TRBV30,TRBJ1-2,.,.,TGTGCCTGGCTGGACAGTACTAACTATGGCTACACCTTC,CAWLDSTNYGYTF
TRBV7-2,TRBJ2-7,.,few,TGTGCCAGCAGCTTAGCGGGAAGCGGAGGCTCCTACGAGCAGTACTTC,CASSLAGSGGSYEQYF
TRBV12-3/TRBV12-4,TRBJ2-2,.,few,TGTGCCAGCAGTTTAGATGGGTCCGGGGAGCTGTTTTTT,CASSLDGSGELFF
TRBV7-2,TRBJ2-3,.,.,TGTGCCAGCAGCGACGAACCCAATACGCAGTATTTT,CASSDEPNTQYF
TRBV7-9,TRBJ2-1,.,few,TGTGCCAGCAGCTTAAAGCAGGGTGGGGATGAGCAGTTCTTC,CASSLKQGGDEQFF
TRBV29-1,TRBJ1-1,.,.,TGCAGCGCCGCCAAAGGGGGGATCGACACTGAAGCTTTCTTT,CSAAKGGIDTEAFF
TRBV28,TRBJ2-3,.,.,TGTGCCAGAGTAGCGGCCCTCCGCACGCAGTATTTT,CARVAALRTQYF
TRBV7-9,TRBJ2-1,TRBD1,few,TGTGCCGTACAGGGGACGAGTGAGCAGTTCTTC,CAVQGTSEQFF
TRBV11-2,TRBJ2-1,.,.,TGTGCCAGCAGCAGTAGCGGAACCTACAATGAGCAGTTCTTC,CASSSSGTYNEQFF
TRBV20-1,TRBJ2-2,.,.,TGCAGGGCCGGGATGAACACCGGGGAGCTGTTTTTT,CRAGMNTGELFF
TRBV6-6,TRBJ2-1,TRBD2,few,TGTGCCAGCAGTCGGACTAGCGGGAGGGGTGAGCAGTTCTTC,CASSRTSGRGEQFF
TRBV6-2/TRBV6-3,TRBJ2-3,.,few,TGTGCCAGCAACGGATTGCTAGCGACTAGCACAGATACGCAGTATTTT,CASNGLLATSTDTQYF
TRBV14,TRBJ2-7,.,few,TGTGCCAGCAGCCAAGCGGGGGCAAGGCCAAGCTCCTACGAGCAGTACTTC,CASSQAGARPSSYEQYF
TRBV2,TRBJ2-5,.,.,TGTGCCAGCAGAGGACAGCGAACGCGCCAAGAGACCCAGTACTTC,CASRGQRTRQETQYF
TRBV19,TRBJ2-4,TRBD1,.,TGTGCCAGTAGTACCCGAGGCGGGACAGGGGGAAACATTCAGTACTTC,CASSTRGGTGGNIQYF
TRBV20-1,TRBJ2-1,TRBD2,.,TGCAGTGCTAGATCCGGAGCGGGACTTAACAATGAGCAGTTCTTC,CSARSGAGLNNEQFF
TRBV25-1,TRBJ1-5,TRBD1,many,TGTGCCAGCAGTGCCACCGGGACAGGGAGTCAGCCCCAGCATTTT,CASSATGTGSQPQHF